This T cell receptor (beta chain) was profiled in a study of T cell repertoires in cytomegalovirus infection. About the study: Peptides in the study included HLA-C-restricted and HLA-B-restricted CMV epitopes. Indications of both CMV infection and matching HLA type were provided by public TCR beta signatures. Study findings and constraints: Based on cumulative public TCR beta family frequency, carriers of CMV plus the relevant HLA were identified.

TCRdb independently ran MiXCR on the reads; one entry per CDR3 protein. The sample lists 300,000 to 400,000 distinct CDR3 sequences; roughly 28% were seen once. V lost 5 bases and J 1 base, leaving 11 bases between the germline ends. Per germline, CDR1 SEHNR and CDR2 FQNEAQ (reference sequence). The CDR3 spans 14 residues. This clonotype was counted between two and nine times. Antigen: not known. This clonotype was sampled from a human donor in good health (CMV status not recorded). Some clones in this sample may be carry-over from other donors' samples. The rearrangement joins TRBV7-9 to TRBJ1-1; D may be TRBD1 (6 bases). The source was cultured PBMCs, collected from culture after CMV antigen stimulation. The CDR3 coding sequence is TGTGCCAGCAGCCGGACAGAATCGAACACTGAAGCTTTCTTT. It yields the protein CASSRTESNTEAFF.